Listed below are T cell receptor beta chains from one sample, sequenced in a study of beta chain features in type 1 diabetes. Assay used: immunoSEQ multiplex PCR; TCRdb lists only in-frame clones, some missing. This table holds about 190,000 clones, about 7.8% found once. Sequenced input: central memory CD4+ T cells from blood. The receptors here all came from a woman aged 35 to 49 with type 1 diabetes. The CDR3 runs from the conserved cysteine through the conserved F or W. D genes are given only for firm matches. A row's size may be missing; if present it is once, few, many or a size class.

d_gene	v_gene	abundance	j_gene	CDR3aa	CDR3nt
NA	TRBV29-1	few	TRBJ1-5	CSVGADSNQPQHF	TGCAGCGTAGGAGCGGACAGCAATCAGCCCCAGCATTTT
NA	TRBV2	NA	TRBJ1-1	CASSESGRAFF	TGTGCCAGCAGTGAATCAGGGCGAGCTTTCTTT
TRBD2	TRBV25-1	few	TRBJ2-1	CASSVSGTFVSYNEQFF	TGTGCCAGCAGTGTGAGCGGGACCTTCGTCTCCTACAATGAGCAGTTCTTC
NA	TRBV15	few	TRBJ2-3	CATSRDGGAITDTQYF	TGTGCCACCAGCAGAGACGGCGGAGCGATCACAGATACGCAGTATTTT
NA	TRBV19	few	TRBJ1-1	CASSGWNTEAFF	TGTGCCAGTTCAGGGTGGAACACTGAAGCTTTCTTT
TRBD2	TRBV7-2	NA	TRBJ2-5	CASSLDSSGGLPQETQYF	TGTGCCAGCAGCTTAGATTCTAGCGGGGGTCTTCCACAAGAGACCCAGTACTTC
NA	TRBV6-6	NA	TRBJ1-2	CASSYGWSEDGYTF	TGTGCCAGCAGTTACGGGTGGTCCGAGGATGGCTACACCTTC
TRBD1	TRBV9	few	TRBJ1-1	CASSPRTGANTEAFF	TGTGCCAGCAGCCCCCGGACAGGGGCGAACACTGAAGCTTTCTTT
NA	TRBV5-4	NA	TRBJ2-7	CASSLVGRGSYEQYF	TGTGCCAGCAGCTTGGTCGGGAGAGGATCCTACGAGCAGTACTTC
NA	TRBV7-2	NA	TRBJ1-5	CASSGHGDQPQHF	TGTGCCAGCAGCGGACATGGAGATCAGCCCCAGCATTTT
TRBD2	TRBV29-1	few	TRBJ2-7	CSVEVSGGSYEQYF	TGCAGCGTTGAGGTTAGCGGGGGCTCCTACGAGCAGTACTTC
NA	TRBV19	few	TRBJ1-2	CASSPLDGGGYTF	TGTGCCAGTAGTCCTTTGGACGGGGGAGGCTACACCTTC
NA	TRBV15	few	TRBJ2-3	CATGLDRHTDTQYF	TGTGCCACCGGCCTTGACAGGCACACAGATACGCAGTATTTT
NA	TRBV28	few	TRBJ2-1	CASSPASRNEQFF	TGTGCCAGCAGCCCCGCTAGCCGCAATGAGCAGTTCTTC
TRBD1	TRBV4-2	few	TRBJ2-6	CASRGRTGSSGANVLTF	TGTGCCAGCCGTGGGAGGACAGGGAGCTCTGGGGCCAACGTCCTGACTTTC
NA	TRBV5-4	many	TRBJ2-7	CASSLSNEQYF	TGTGCCAGCAGCTTGTCAAACGAGCAGTACTTC
TRBD2	TRBV7-3	few	TRBJ2-1	CASSLLAGGDEQFF	TGTGCCAGCAGCTTATTAGCGGGAGGCGACGAGCAGTTCTTC
NA	TRBV27	NA	TRBJ1-1	CASSRNRVGTEAFF	TGTGCCAGCAGTCGAAACAGGGTGGGCACTGAAGCTTTCTTT
NA	TRBV11-2	NA	TRBJ1-1	CASSLGGTTEAFF	TGTGCCAGCAGCTTAGGGGGCACCACTGAAGCTTTCTTT
TRBD2	TRBV10-3	NA	TRBJ2-3	CAISESGRGDTDTQYF	TGTGCCATCAGTGAGTCCGGACGGGGGGACACAGATACGCAGTATTTT
TRBD1	TRBV11-2	NA	TRBJ1-1	CASSLAQGAEAFF	TGTGCCAGCAGCTTAGCACAGGGGGCTGAAGCTTTCTTT
NA	TRBV18	NA	TRBJ2-2	CASSPDEGGELFF	TGTGCCAGCTCACCGGATGAGGGCGGGGAGCTGTTTTTT
NA	TRBV7-9	many	TRBJ1-2	CASSGGGTLDGYTF	TGTGCCAGCAGTGGAGGCGGGACTCTCGATGGCTACACCTTC
TRBD1	TRBV9	few	TRBJ2-1	CASSVAGTGVYNEQFF	TGTGCCAGCAGCGTAGCGGGGACAGGGGTCTACAATGAGCAGTTCTTC
NA	TRBV28	many	TRBJ1-1	CATSGPRMNTEAFF	TGTGCGACCAGCGGACCTCGAATGAACACTGAAGCTTTCTTT
TRBD1	TRBV5-4	few	TRBJ1-1	CASSKRQGEAFF	TGTGCCAGCAGCAAAAGACAGGGTGAAGCTTTCTTT
NA	TRBV18	few	TRBJ2-6	CASSPWAQAGNSGANVLTF	TGTGCCAGCTCACCATGGGCCCAGGCGGGAAACTCTGGGGCCAACGTCCTGACTTTC
TRBD1	TRBV10-3	few	TRBJ2-3	CAISTTGGSDTQYF	TGTGCCATCAGCACGACAGGGGGGTCAGATACGCAGTATTTT
NA	TRBV5-6	NA	TRBJ1-1	CASSDRTGTEAFF	TGTGCCAGTAGCGACAGAACAGGGACTGAAGCTTTCTTT
NA	TRBV4-3	NA	TRBJ2-7	CASSQDYQGVRTRPYEQYF	TGCGCCAGCAGCCAAGACTACCAAGGGGTAAGGACACGGCCATACGAGCAGTACTTC
NA	TRBV28	few	TRBJ1-1	CASSLGRVGAFF	TGTGCCAGCAGTTTAGGGAGGGTGGGCGCTTTCTTT
NA	TRBV9	many	TRBJ1-1	CASSVGSNTEAFF	TGTGCCAGCAGCGTTGGCTCGAACACTGAAGCTTTCTTT
TRBD1	TRBV30	NA	TRBJ2-7	CASDRDRGLEQYF	TGTGCCTCGGACCGGGACAGGGGGCTCGAGCAGTACTTC
TRBD2	TRBV29-1	few	TRBJ2-3	CSAPAGTSATDTQYF	TGCAGCGCCCCCGCCGGGACTAGCGCCACAGATACGCAGTATTTT
TRBD2	TRBV7-2	NA	TRBJ2-5	CASSAGGRGETQYF	TGTGCCAGCAGCGCGGGGGGGAGGGGGGAGACCCAGTACTTC
NA	TRBV20-1	NA	TRBJ2-1	CSVGDNEQFF	TGCAGTGTAGGAGACAATGAGCAGTTCTTC
TRBD2	TRBV4-3	few	TRBJ2-7	CASSLRLAGGPVYEQYF	TGCGCCAGCAGCCTCCGACTAGCGGGAGGGCCAGTCTACGAGCAGTACTTC
NA	TRBV5-6	few	TRBJ1-4	CASSLDWRYDNEKLFF	TGTGCCAGCAGCTTGGATTGGAGATACGATAATGAAAAACTGTTTTTT
NA	TRBV19	NA	TRBJ1-2	CASSRRGYGYTF	TGTGCCAGTAGTCGTCGGGGCTATGGCTACACCTTC
NA	TRBV28	few	TRBJ1-5	CASSGGEQPQHF	TGTGCCAGCAGTGGAGGGGAGCAGCCCCAGCATTTT
NA	TRBV2	NA	TRBJ1-5	CASSSREAQHF	TGTGCCAGCAGCTCCAGGGAGGCCCAGCATTTT
TRBD1	TRBV18	few	TRBJ1-5	CASSPTGERQPQHF	TGTGCCAGCTCACCGACAGGGGAACGTCAGCCCCAGCATTTT
TRBD1	TRBV4-3	few	TRBJ2-7	CASSRATGHYEQYF	TGCGCCAGCAGCCGTGCGACAGGGCACTACGAGCAGTACTTC
TRBD1	TRBV28	many	TRBJ2-5	CASSLFHRGQGGQYF	TGTGCCAGCAGTTTATTCCACAGGGGGCAAGGGGGCCAGTACTTC
NA	TRBV7-9	NA	TRBJ1-1	CASSLRGGDEAFF	TGTGCCAGCAGTCTAAGGGGTGGGGATGAAGCTTTCTTT
TRBD1	TRBV7-9	few	TRBJ2-5	CASSLALGGKQYF	TGTGCCAGCAGCTTAGCGTTAGGGGGCAAACAGTACTTC
NA	TRBV11-2	many	TRBJ1-1	CASSFSRGWDAAFF	TGTGCCAGCAGCTTTTCACGGGGGTGGGACGCAGCTTTCTTT
NA	TRBV9	NA	TRBJ2-3	CASSPRVGGVGTQYF	TGTGCCAGCAGCCCCAGGGTAGGCGGGGTAGGGACGCAGTATTTT
TRBD1	TRBV15	few	TRBJ1-5	CATSRDRTGFNQPQHF	TGTGCCACCAGCAGAGATCGGACAGGTTTTAATCAGCCCCAGCATTTT
NA	TRBV30	few	TRBJ1-4	CAWNPRMANEKLFF	TGTGCCTGGAACCCCAGAATGGCTAATGAAAAACTGTTTTTT
TRBD2	TRBV19	NA	TRBJ2-1	CATSKAGLVGEQFF	TGTGCCACCTCAAAAGCTGGACTAGTCGGTGAGCAGTTCTTC
NA	TRBV18	few	TRBJ1-1	CASSPNSDTAEAFF	TGTGCCAGCTCACCGAACAGTGACACGGCTGAAGCTTTCTTT
NA	TRBV6-5	NA	TRBJ1-1	CASSYRQVDTEAFF	TGTGCCAGCAGTTATCGGCAGGTCGATACTGAAGCTTTCTTT